Presented here are 29 T cell receptor beta chains from one specimen sequenced in a study of blood T cell repertoires in COVID-19. The table came from immunoSEQ multiplex PCR; TCRdb's copy has only in-frame clones and leaves some out. Altogether about 260,000 clones are present, 87% being singletons, with the ten largest covering approximately 1.5%. Sequencing used peripheral blood. These receptors all stem from a woman in her thirties or forties who had recovered from COVID-19.

The chain links TRBV9 to TRBJ2-5; D is undetermined. This CDR3 comprises 13 residues. Germline V lookup: CDR1 SGDLS, CDR2 YYNGEE. V lost 0 bases and J 5 bases, leaving 8 bases between the germline ends. The CDR3 bases are TGTGCCAGCAGCGTAGGCATCGCGGAGACCCAGTACTTC. This translates into CASSVGIAETQYF.

The gene calls are TRBV3-1 (or the pseudogene TRBV3-2) and TRBJ2-5; TRBD1 might be the D (5 bases). Trimming took off 4 bases at V and 2 bases at J, with 11 bases between the two ends. CDR3 size: 14 residues. Germline CDR1 LGHDT, CDR2 YNNKEL (reference sequence). The CDR3 sequence is CASSPRQTQETQYF. The CDR3 DNA is TGTGCCAGCAGCCCCCGACAGACTCAAGAGACCCAGTACTTC.

The chain is built from TRBV6-5 and TRBJ2-7, with D perhaps matching TRBD1 (5 bases). Germline V gives CDR1 MNHEY, CDR2 SVGAGI. CDR3 size: 13 residues. V was cut by 0 bases and J by 9 bases, with 12 bases left in between. CDR3 bases: TGTGCCAGCAGTTACTCGGGCAGGGTTGGGCAGTACTTC. Translation: CASSYSGRVGQYF.

The gene calls are TRBV7-3 and TRBJ2-2; D call uncertain. The V end was cut by 2 bases, the J end by 7 bases, with 8 bases between. Germline lookup yields CDR1 SGHTA and CDR2 FQGTGA. This CDR3 has 13 amino acids. The CDR3 DNA is TGTGCCAGCAGCTTACCTAGTGACGGGGAGCTGTTTTTT. Protein: CASSLPSDGELFF.

V and J are TRBV20-1 and TRBJ2-2; D might be TRBD2 (6 bases). Trimming took 3 bases from V and 4 from J, leaving 12 bases between them. CDR1 is DFQATT and CDR2 is SNEGSKA in the germline V gene (reference sequence). This CDR3 contains 14 residues. The CDR3 loop is CSASGGRPTGELFF. The CDR3 coding sequence is TGCAGTGCTAGTGGGGGGAGGCCCACCGGGGAGCTGTTTTTT.

This clone has just one count. This chain joins TRBV9 and TRBJ2-1; the match to TRBD2 covers 9 bases. Trimming cost V 3 bases and J 9 bases; bases outside gene matches: 13. CDR3 length: 16 amino acids. CDR1 is SGDLS, CDR2 YYNGEE, per germline. CDR3: CASSGIAGAPPGEQFF. The CDR3 coding sequence is TGTGCCAGCAGCGGGATAGCGGGGGCGCCTCCCGGTGAGCAGTTCTTC.

This clone has only a few counts. The genes are TRBV13 and TRBJ2-5; TRBD1 aligns across 9 bases. J lost 5 bases, V lost 5 bases, and 24 bases had no gene match. The germline gives CDR1 PRHDT, CDR2 FYEKMQ (reference sequence). The CDR3 is 20 residues long. CDR3 protein: CASSLRDRVAMADIGETQYF. The CDR3, as DNA: TGTGCCAGCAGCCTCCGGGACAGGGTGGCTATGGCCGATATCGGGGAGACCCAGTACTTC.

The chain recombines TRBV2 with TRBJ2-5; a weak D match, TRBD2 (5 bases). CDR1 and CDR2 (germline): SNHLY, FYNNEI. This CDR3 spans 13 amino acids. The V end was cut by 1 base, the J end by 6 bases, with 9 bases between. The CDR3 here is CASSEGLAQTQYF. The CDR3 region has the DNA TGTGCCAGCAGTGAAGGCCTAGCACAGACCCAGTACTTC.

In its sample, this clone was seen once. The chain has TRBV9 and TRBJ2-1, with TRBD2 matching 15 bases. Germline V gives CDR1 SGDLS, CDR2 YYNGEE. The CDR3 is 16 amino acids. The V and J ends lost 2 bases and 9 bases, in that order; junction bases with no gene match: 6. In DNA, the CDR3 is TGTGCCAGCAGCGTCGGACTAGCGGGGGGGCCTAGTGAGCAGTTCTTC. Residues: CASSVGLAGGPSEQFF.

Regarding this clone: The identical CDR3 is also encoded by other nucleotide sequences in the sample. V and J are TRBV7-2 and TRBJ2-7; possibly TRBD2 for D (6 bases). The CDR3 runs to 15 residues. Germline V gene data show CDR1 as SGHTA and CDR2 as FQGNSA. The V gene lost 2 bases and the J gene lost 0 bases, with 11 bases spanning the gap. CDR3 residues: CASSLNGGGSYEQYF. The CDR3 coding sequence is TGTGCCAGCAGCTTAAACGGGGGAGGCTCCTACGAGCAGTACTTC.

This chain joins TRBV9 and TRBJ2-5; TRBD2 aligns across 9 bases. Germline trimming cut 3 bases from V and 5 bases from J; bases unmatched to any gene: 20. Germline values: CDR1 SGDLS, CDR2 YYNGEE. The CDR3 consists of 19 residues. This chain's CDR3 is CASSARRHGGGARGETQYF. The CDR3 nucleotides read TGTGCCAGCAGCGCCCGACGGCATGGCGGGGGGGCCCGCGGGGAGACCCAGTACTTC.

The chain joins TRBV5-1 to TRBJ2-3, with 15 bases matching TRBD2. With 5 bases clipped from V and 2 bases from J, the junction kept 9 bases outside the gene matches. The CDR3 length is 18 residues. Germline V lookup: CDR1 SGHRS, CDR2 YFSETQ. The CDR3 reads CASRPGTSGGHTTDTQYF. CDR3 nucleotides: TGCGCCAGCAGACCGGGGACTAGCGGGGGGCATACCACAGATACGCAGTATTTT.

The V call is TRBV18, the J call TRBJ1-4; D might be TRBD1 (5 bases). CDR1 is KGHSH and CDR2 is LQKENI in the germline V gene. This CDR3 has 16 residues. With 3 bases removed from V and 4 bases from J, the gap between germline ends came to 15 bases. This chain's CDR3 is CASSPSEAGVNEKLFF. CDR3 bases: TGTGCCAGCTCACCCTCCGAGGCGGGGGTTAATGAAAAACTGTTTTTT. Drawing the rest from reference TRBV18 and TRBJ1-4, the complete variable domain is NAGVMQNPRHLVRRRGQEARLRCSPMKGHSHVYWYRQLPEEGLKFMVYLQKENIIDESGMPKERFSAEFPKEGPSILRIQQVVRGDSAAYFCASSPSEAGVNEKLFFGSGTQLSVL.

The chain recombines TRBV7-9 with TRBJ2-7; tentatively, D is TRBD2 (6 bases). V lost 5 bases and J lost 3, with 11 bases in between. The CDR3 has 13 amino acids. From germline, CDR1 is SEHNR and CDR2 FQNEAQ (reference sequence). CDR3 protein: CASSGDWNYEQYF. The CDR3 nucleotides read TGTGCCAGCAGCGGGGACTGGAACTACGAGCAGTACTTC.

The chain combines TRBV19 with TRBJ1-5; possible D gene TRBD1, 5 bases. V gave up 4 bases and J gave up 0 bases, with 13 bases separating them. Germline V gives CDR1 LNHDA, CDR2 SQIVND (reference sequence). The CDR3 loop spans 16 amino acids. The CDR3 is CASSTSGGYSNQPQHF. DNA for the CDR3: TGTGCCAGTAGTACCTCCGGGGGGTATAGCAATCAGCCCCAGCATTTT.

The chain joins TRBV10-3 to TRBJ2-7, with D possibly being TRBD1 (6 bases). Germline V CDR1 and CDR2: ENHRY, SYGVKD. Trimming left V 6 bases short and J 6 bases short, with 15 bases between. The CDR3 is made up of 13 amino acids. This CDR3 is CAIRDRTAGEQYF. The CDR3 bases are TGTGCCATCAGGGATCGGACAGCTGGCGAGCAGTACTTC.

In nucleotides, the CDR3 is TGTGCCAGTAGTCCCTGGACAGGGGGTGTCGGTGGCTACACCTTC. Its translation is CASSPWTGGVGGYTF. This chain uses TRBV19 with TRBJ1-2; 10 bases align to TRBD1. This CDR3 spans 15 amino acids. V shed 5 bases and J 7 bases; nucleotides not matched to a gene: 10. Germline loops: CDR1 LNHDA, CDR2 SQIVND (reference sequence).

The J gene is TRBJ2-7, the V gene TRBV21-1; the D call in the table, TRBD2, was not verified against the DNA. TRBV21-1 is given as a pseudogene. This CDR3 has 16 residues. The CDR3 DNA follows: TGTGCCGGCAAAAAAAACGGGGTGTCAGCAGGCCACGAGCAGTACTTC. Its protein product is CAGKKNGVSAGHEQYF.

This chain joins TRBV4-1 and TRBJ2-3; D is perhaps TRBD2 (6 bases). The CDR3 runs 15 residues. Trimming stripped 6 bases from V and 0 bases from J, with 13 bases between. Germline V gene data show CDR1 as MGHRA and CDR2 as YSYEKL. Here the CDR3 DNA reads TGCGCCAGCAGGGAAGGCGGGGAGAGCACAGATACGCAGTATTTT. This sequence encodes CASREGGESTDTQYF.

The V gene is TRBV4-3, the J gene TRBJ1-1; 7 nucleotides agree with TRBD1. Trimming at V came to 0 bases and at J to 5 bases, leaving 9 bases not matched to a gene. Germline V gives CDR1 LGHNA, CDR2 YSLEER. The CDR3 is made up of 16 amino acids. The CDR3 coding sequence is TGCGCCAGCAGCCAAGATATTACAACAGGGGTGACTGAAGCTTTCTTT. Translation gives CASSQDITTGVTEAFF.

The chain's CDR3 is CASSVQGWDEQFF. CDR3 DNA: TGTGCCAGCAGCGTCCAGGGTTGGGATGAGCAGTTCTTC. The chain joins TRBV9 to TRBJ2-1; TRBD1 is a possible D gene (5 bases). CDR1 is SGDLS and CDR2 is YYNGEE in the germline V gene. The germline V and J ends were trimmed by 2 bases and 8 bases, with 11 bases remaining between them. The length of the CDR3 is 13 residues.

The V and J genes are TRBV5-5 and TRBJ2-2; D remains ambiguous. Trimming stripped 0 bases from V and 7 bases from J, with 4 bases between. The CDR3 has 12 residues. CDR1 SGHKS and CDR2 YYEKEE come from the germline V gene (reference sequence). CDR3 nucleotides: TGTGCCAGCAGCTTGGGTCGCGGGGAGCTGTTTTTT. It translates to CASSLGRGELFF.

V is TRBV7-6 and J is TRBJ2-2; TRBD1 is a possible D gene (5 bases). The CDR3 is 16 amino acids. Germline values: CDR1 SGHVS, CDR2 FNYEAQ. Trimming stripped 1 base from V and 4 bases from J, with 13 bases between. DNA of the CDR3: TGTGCCAGCAGCTTAGAGATGGGCAGGGCCACCGGGGAGCTGTTTTTT. Its protein is CASSLEMGRATGELFF.

The CDR3 loop is CATSRDRGSRSPLHF. The CDR3 region has the DNA TGTGCCACCAGCAGAGATCGAGGCAGTCGCTCACCCCTCCACTTT. The V gene is TRBV15, the J gene TRBJ1-6; unclear D gene. V dropped 0 bases and J dropped 10 bases, with 13 bases sitting between them. Germline V gene lookup returns CDR1 LNHNV and CDR2 YYDKDF (reference sequence). This CDR3 contains 15 residues.

This CDR3 reads CASSEGRGLNTGELFF. The CDR3 DNA reads as TGTGCCAGCAGTGAAGGGAGGGGATTAAACACCGGGGAGCTGTTTTTT. The genes are TRBV6-4 and TRBJ2-2, with 7 bases identical to TRBD2. CDR1 and CDR2 from the germline V gene are MRHNA and SNTAGT. The length of the CDR3 is 16 residues. V was pared by 3 bases and J by 2 bases, with 6 bases of the junction left unmatched.

The count of this clone is one. The CDR3 DNA is TGTGCCAGCAGATCAGGGCCCGAGCAGTACTTC. It encodes CASRSGPEQYF. V gene TRBV6-5 combines with J gene TRBJ2-7, with D possibly being TRBD1 (5 bases). Trimming cost V 6 bases and J 6 bases, with 9 bases left between them. CDR3 length: 11 amino acids. Looked up from germline, CDR1 is MNHEY and CDR2 is SVGAGI.

The rearrangement links TRBV21-1 to TRBJ2-7; the table's D gene call, TRBD1, was not cross checked with the DNA. TRBV21-1 is annotated as a pseudogene. CDR3 length: 14 residues. The CDR3 sequence: CASSKVPQGDEQYF. Written as DNA, the CDR3 is TGTGCCAGCAGCAAAGTTCCCCAGGGCGACGAGCAGTACTTC.

The rearrangement joins TRBV5-1 to TRBJ1-1; D is possibly TRBD1 (5 bases). V lost 4 bases, J lost 7 bases, and 8 bases lay in between. Germline assignment: CDR1 SGHRS and CDR2 YFSETQ. The CDR3 has 11 amino acids. CDR3 loop: CASSPGHEAFF. CDR3 in DNA: TGCGCCAGCAGCCCTGGACATGAAGCTTTCTTT.

Notes on this clone: The sample carries other DNA sequences with the same CDR3. The gene calls are TRBV7-9 and TRBJ1-1; D is perhaps TRBD1 (5 bases). Per germline, CDR1 SEHNR and CDR2 FQNEAQ (reference sequence). The V end lost 5 bases, the J end lost 4 bases, and 14 bases lay between the germline ends. The length of the CDR3 is 14 residues. The CDR3 DNA follows: TGTGCCAGCAGCCCCCGCGGGGGGGGCACTGAAGCTTTCTTT. Encoded protein: CASSPRGGGTEAFF. The full variable domain, in which reference TRBV7-9 and TRBJ1-1 provide the parts outside the CDR3, is DTGVSQNPRHKITKRGQNVTFRCDPISEHNRLYWYRQTLGQGPEFLTYFQNEAQLEKSRLLSDRFSAERPKGSFSTLEIQRTEQGDSAMYLCASSPRGGGTEAFFGQGTRLTVV.